The entry that follows covers one T cell receptor beta chain sequence. The antigen is not known. J gave up 2 bases and V 3 bases, and 6 bases lay outside the gene matches. Germline V gene data show CDR1 as DFQATT and CDR2 as SNEGSKA (reference sequence). This CDR3 has 14 amino acids. Full-length variable regions came from constant-region reverse primers plus semi-nested Nested Universal Primer A PCR. From the 5' RACE reads, TCRdb called clonotypes with MiXCR, one entry per CDR3 protein. The table includes 45,000 to 60,000 distinct CDR3 sequences, more than 20% detected once. Study-wide findings and caveats: Tumor memory CD4+ T cell TCR gene usage was found to cluster with blood and lymph node memory CD4+ cells and with lymph node naive CD4+ cells. Tumor Tregs overlapped most with tumor, then blood, naive CD4+ cells.

Purified naive CD4+ T cells were depleted of CD25+ Tregs. The chain is built from TRBV20-1 and TRBJ1-1; 7 bases line up with TRBD1. The clonotype was recovered from a female donor with breast cancer. The sequenced sample consisted of tumor-infiltrating naive CD4+ T cells sorted from the breast tumor. Subset specified: naive CD4+ T cells, CD4+CD45RA+CD25-. CDR3 coding DNA: TGCAGTGCTAGTAAACAGGGGCCCAACACTGAAGCTTTCTTT. Translation: CSASKQGPNTEAFF.